The 20 T cell receptor beta chains presented below share a single source sample, sequenced in a study of shared clonotypes between healthy human individuals. Profiled with immunoSEQ multiplex PCR; TCRdb holds only in-frame clones, not every one. The sample has around 2,000,000 clones, over 85% seen once; the top ten hold 0.13%. The sample was naive CD4+ T cells sorted from blood. The subset was: CD45RA+ positively selected. The origin of the receptors is a man younger than 35 in good health.

This chain's CDR3 is CAWSVRAGPLNTEAFF. In nucleotides, the CDR3 is TGTGCCTGGAGTGTACGGGCAGGGCCGTTGAACACTGAAGCTTTCTTT. This rearrangement joins TRBV30 to TRBJ1-1; D might be TRBD1 (5 bases). Trimming pared 0 bases from V and 0 bases from J, leaving 14 bases between. The CDR3 contains 16 residues. Per the germline V gene, CDR1 is GTSNPN and CDR2 is SVGIG (reference sequence).

V usage is TRBV12-5 and J usage is TRBJ2-1; D is ambiguous. Per the germline V gene, CDR1 is LGHNT and CDR2 is FRNRAP. The CDR3 is 14 amino acids. Trimming removed 6 bases at V and 3 bases at J, with 12 bases between. The CDR3 nucleotides are TGTGCTAGTGGCCGAAGGTCAGACTACAATGAGCAGTTCTTC. It translates to CASGRRSDYNEQFF.

For this clone: Other DNA sequences in this specimen translate into the identical CDR3. The chain links TRBV27 to TRBJ1-2; D is uncertain. Germline lookup yields CDR1 MNHEY and CDR2 SMNVEV (reference sequence). Between the trimmed V and J ends, which lost 0 bases and 2 bases, there was a span of 7 bases. This CDR3 has 14 residues. In DNA, the CDR3 is TGTGCCAGCAGTTTATCCGGACTGAACTATGGCTACACCTTC. Translated: CASSLSGLNYGYTF.

V and J are TRBV30 and TRBJ1-1; D perhaps matches TRBD1 (6 bases). Trimming left V 5 bases short and J 3 bases short, with 7 bases between. The germline V gene has CDR1 GTSNPN and CDR2 SVGIG (reference sequence). The CDR3 consists of 11 residues. The CDR3 nucleotides are TGTGCCTGGCGGACAGACACTGAAGCTTTCTTT. Residues: CAWRTDTEAFF.

The chain combines TRBV7-2 with TRBJ1-3; TRBD1 might be the D (5 bases). The ends were cut back, 6 bases at V and 0 bases at J, with 12 bases in the middle. The CDR3 has 15 residues. Germline V CDR1 and CDR2: SGHTA, FQGNSA. The CDR3 DNA is TGTGCCAGCAGGGTACAAGGGACCTCTGGAAACACCATATATTTT. This translates into CASRVQGTSGNTIYF.

This chain links TRBV7-9 with TRBJ1-1; 8 bases agree with TRBD1. The CDR3 totals 15 residues. Unmatched junction bases numbered 4, after V lost 4 bases and J lost 0 bases. Germline V gene lookup returns CDR1 SEHNR and CDR2 FQNEAQ (reference sequence). The CDR3 region is CASSYDRGMNTEAFF. In DNA, the CDR3 is TGTGCCAGCAGCTATGACAGGGGAATGAACACTGAAGCTTTCTTT.

V usage is TRBV5-1 and J usage is TRBJ2-7; 7 nucleotides line up with TRBD2. Germline V gene lookup returns CDR1 SGHRS and CDR2 YFSETQ. J was trimmed by 3 bases and V by 3 bases; bases with no gene match: 18. The CDR3 consists of 18 residues. CDR3 sequence reads: CASSSYISGPAEIYEQYF. As DNA, the CDR3 is TGCGCCAGCAGCTCGTACATTAGCGGGCCAGCCGAAATCTACGAGCAGTACTTC. The complete variable domain, with remaining parts taken from reference TRBV5-1 and TRBJ2-7, reads KAGVTQTPRYLIKTRGQQVTLSCSPISGHRSVSWYQQTPGQGLQFLFEYFSETQRNKGNFPGRFSGRQFSNSRSEMNVSTLELGDSALYLCASSSYISGPAEIYEQYFGPGTRLTVT.

Points on this clone: Other DNA sequences in this specimen translate into the identical CDR3. The V gene is TRBV28, the J gene TRBJ2-5, with a weak D call TRBD2 (5 bases). The DNA end is a closer match to TRBJ2-7, so the J assignment may be wrong. Germline V lookup: CDR1 MDHEN, CDR2 SYDVKM. The CDR3 runs 11 residues. The DNA for the CDR3 is TGTGCCAGCAGTTTGAGGGACGAGCAGTACTTC. Protein sequence: CASSLRDEQYF.

The sample holds one count of this clone. The chain recombines TRBV4-3 with TRBJ1-2; 7 bases are a match to TRBD1. The CDR3 runs 16 residues. Germline assignment: CDR1 LGHNA and CDR2 YSLEER. V dropped 2 bases and J dropped 0; count of bases not matched to a gene: 6. The CDR3 sequence is CASSQQGTATNYGYTF. In DNA form, the CDR3 reads TGCGCCAGCAGCCAACAGGGGACAGCCACTAACTATGGCTACACCTTC.

This clone was detected a few times. The V call is TRBV30, the J call TRBJ2-5; no clear D. Trimming cost V 0 bases and J 5 bases, with 10 bases left between them. Germline V gene sequence: CDR1 GTSNPN, CDR2 SVGIG (reference sequence). The CDR3 totals 13 residues. CDR3 region: CAWSVQSKETQYF. The CDR3 nucleotides read TGTGCCTGGAGTGTACAATCCAAGGAGACCCAGTACTTC.

Regarding this clone: Other DNA sequences from this sample encode an identical CDR3 as well. V gene TRBV5-1 combines with J gene TRBJ2-4; D is uncertain. This CDR3 has 14 residues. Germline CDR1 is SGHRS and CDR2 is YFSETQ. Trimming removed 2 bases at V and 1 base at J, with 7 bases between. The CDR3 DNA is TGCGCCAGCAGCTTAGGCGGCGCCAAAAACATTCAGTACTTC. As protein: CASSLGGAKNIQYF.

The CDR3 sequence: CASSGQVPPNPYEQYF. As DNA, the CDR3 is TGTGCCAGCAGCGGACAGGTCCCCCCTAACCCCTACGAGCAGTACTTC. The J gene is TRBJ2-7, the V gene TRBV2, with 7 bases matching TRBD1. There are 16 residues in the CDR3. Per the germline V gene, CDR1 is SNHLY and CDR2 is FYNNEI. Trimming cost V 6 bases and J 2 bases; bases outside gene matches: 13.

This clone was recorded only once. The V call is TRBV28, the J call TRBJ1-2; no clear D. The CDR3 sequence is 10 residues long. Germline-derived CDR1 and CDR2 are MDHEN and SYDVKM. Trimming removed 6 bases at V and 3 bases at J, with 2 bases between. The CDR3 DNA follows: TGTGCCAGCAGACACTATGGCTACACCTTC. It codes for CASRHYGYTF.

The V gene is TRBV18, the J gene TRBJ2-7, with 14 bases fitting TRBD2. The length of the CDR3 is 15 residues. Per the germline V gene, CDR1 is KGHSH and CDR2 is LQKENI. V lost 4 bases to trimming and J lost 3 bases; unmatched junction nucleotides: 2. DNA of the CDR3: TGTGCCAGCTCACGGACTAGCGGGAGGTTCTACGAGCAGTACTTC. As protein: CASSRTSGRFYEQYF. Variable domain in full (rest from reference TRBV18 and TRBJ2-7): NAGVMQNPRHLVRRRGQEARLRCSPMKGHSHVYWYRQLPEEGLKFMVYLQKENIIDESGMPKERFSAEFPKEGPSILRIQQVVRGDSAAYFCASSRTSGRFYEQYFGPGTRLTVT.

The V call is TRBV28, the J call TRBJ1-2; D is unclear. From germline, CDR1 is MDHEN and CDR2 SYDVKM. This CDR3 comprises 13 residues. The V and J ends lost 3 bases and 2 bases respectively, with 7 bases between them. CDR3 region: CASSFAPNYGYTF. The CDR3 DNA reads as TGTGCCAGCAGTTTTGCCCCCAACTATGGCTACACCTTC.

The chain couples TRBV7-2 to TRBJ2-7, with D tentatively TRBD2 (6 bases). Trimming removed 5 bases at V and 1 base at J, with 12 bases between. Germline CDR1 and CDR2: SGHTA and FQGNSA. This CDR3 is built from 14 residues. CDR3 loop: CASSQWGDSYEQYF. The CDR3 DNA reads TGTGCCAGCAGCCAATGGGGGGATTCCTACGAGCAGTACTTC.

Turning to this clone: Other DNA sequences in this specimen translate into the identical CDR3. The rearrangement links TRBV5-1 to TRBJ2-1, with unresolved D. Germline V gives CDR1 SGHRS, CDR2 YFSETQ. V was trimmed by 2 bases and J by 6 bases, leaving 9 bases between them. There are 13 residues in the CDR3. CDR3 protein: CASSLPGGNEQFF. CDR3 DNA: TGCGCCAGCAGCTTACCCGGTGGCAATGAGCAGTTCTTC.

This clone occurred once. This chain uses TRBV5-6 with TRBJ2-7; TRBD2 matches at 8 bases. This CDR3 comprises 13 residues. V shed 2 bases and J 7 bases; nucleotides not matched to a gene: 5. From germline, CDR1 is SGHDT and CDR2 YYEEEE. CDR3 loop: CASSFVAGWEQYF. The CDR3 DNA reads TGTGCCAGCAGCTTTGTAGCGGGATGGGAGCAGTACTTC.

V is TRBV10-2 and J is TRBJ2-3; no clear D. V shed 7 bases and J shed 6 bases, with 17 bases lying between them. Per the germline V gene, CDR1 is WSHSY and CDR2 is SAAADI. The CDR3 consists of 14 residues. The CDR3 region is CASTARMLRDTQYF. Written as DNA, the CDR3 is TGCGCCAGCACGGCCAGGATGCTCAGGGATACGCAGTATTTT.

This chain connects TRBV7-2 to TRBJ1-1, with 9 bases that match TRBD1. Losses at the gene ends were 5 bases for V and 5 bases for J; bases not matched to a gene: 9. The V gene's germline CDR1 is SGHTA and CDR2 FQGNSA. This CDR3 is 15 amino acids long. The CDR3 is CASSTAGTGITEAFF. The CDR3 DNA follows: TGTGCCAGCAGCACCGCCGGGACAGGGATAACTGAAGCTTTCTTT.